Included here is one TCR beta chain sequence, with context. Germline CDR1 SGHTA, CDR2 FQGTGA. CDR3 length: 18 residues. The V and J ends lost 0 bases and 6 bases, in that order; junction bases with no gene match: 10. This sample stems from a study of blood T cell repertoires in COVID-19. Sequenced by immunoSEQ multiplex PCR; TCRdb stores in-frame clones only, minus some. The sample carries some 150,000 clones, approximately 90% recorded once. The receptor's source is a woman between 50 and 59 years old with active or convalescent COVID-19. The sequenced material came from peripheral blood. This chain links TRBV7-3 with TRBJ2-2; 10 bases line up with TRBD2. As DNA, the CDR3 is TGTGCCAGCAGCTTAACGGCCCTTAGCGGGGGGCGCGCCGGGGAGCTGTTTTTT. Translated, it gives CASSLTALSGGRAGELFF.